This TCR beta chain was recovered during a study of blood T cells in healthy people across ages. Germline values: CDR1 SQVTM, CDR2 ANQGSEA. The CDR3 covers 15 residues. The trim removed 5 bases at V and 0 bases at J, leaving 6 bases unmatched. About this clonotype: Antigen: not known.

Isolated PBMCs totaled at least 6 million in each sample. Through a sample-barcoded 5' primer and a J-beta primer mix, a second PCR was run for roughly 6 to 11 cycles. All cDNA molecules were each tagged by a template-switch adaptor with 12 random nucleotides. Every sample returned 2.5 million or more CDR3-containing paired-end reads. TCRdb re-derived calls from the 5' RACE reads in MiXCR, one entry per CDR3 protein. The table includes 600,000 or so distinct CDR3 sequences, about 21% detected once. The study's findings and limits: While age rose, TCR beta diversity per million T cells dropped in a roughly linear way.

This receptor was obtained from a man in his sixties or seventies in good health. V is TRBV29-1 and J is TRBJ2-1; 8 bases are shared with TRBD1. The material sequenced was blood. The CDR3 spells CSVQGAHPSYNEQFF. The CDR3 nucleotides read TGCAGCGTTCAGGGGGCGCACCCCTCCTACAATGAGCAGTTCTTC.